This T cell receptor beta chain was sequenced for a study of CD8 T cells in Susac syndrome. Reverse transcription of about 0.45 to 1 ug RNA used random hexamers. In TCRdb, the immunoSEQ multiplex PCR reads were re-called with MiXCR into one record per CDR3 protein. The sample includes about 150,000 distinct CDR3 sequences, about 94% of them seen just once. The patients who served as multiple sclerosis controls were treatment-naive and had stable or active relapsing-remitting disease that fulfilled the revised McDonald criteria. This clonotype was detected only once. This CDR3 has 13 amino acids. Germline V gene lookup returns CDR1 LNHDA and CDR2 SQIVND (reference sequence). V lost 3 bases and J lost 5, with 10 bases in between.

The specimen was CD8+ T cells from PBMCs. The origin of this receptor is a human donor with multiple sclerosis. The chain recombines TRBV19 with TRBJ2-5; D tentatively fits TRBD1 or TRBD2 (5 bases each). This CDR3 is CASSIVGTETQYF. CDR3 sequence (DNA): TGTGCCAGTAGTATCGTAGGGACCGAGACCCAGTACTTC.